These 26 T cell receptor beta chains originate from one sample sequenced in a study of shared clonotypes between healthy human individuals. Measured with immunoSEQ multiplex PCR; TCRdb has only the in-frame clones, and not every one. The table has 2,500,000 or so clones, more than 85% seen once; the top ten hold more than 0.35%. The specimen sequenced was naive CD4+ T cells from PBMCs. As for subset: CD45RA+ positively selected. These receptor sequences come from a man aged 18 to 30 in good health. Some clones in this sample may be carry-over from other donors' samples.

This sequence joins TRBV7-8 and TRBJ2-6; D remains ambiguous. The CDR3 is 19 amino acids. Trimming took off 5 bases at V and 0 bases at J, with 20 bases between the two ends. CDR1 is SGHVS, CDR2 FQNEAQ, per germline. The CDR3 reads CASSPGRTPWDSGANVLTF. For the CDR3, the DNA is TGTGCCAGCAGCCCAGGACGGACCCCCTGGGACTCTGGGGCCAACGTCCTGACTTTC.

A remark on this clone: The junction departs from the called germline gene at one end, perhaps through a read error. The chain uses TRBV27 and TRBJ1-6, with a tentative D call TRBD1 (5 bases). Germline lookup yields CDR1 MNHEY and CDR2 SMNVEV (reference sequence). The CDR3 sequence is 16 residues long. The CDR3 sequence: CAGRAPPGQANSPLHF. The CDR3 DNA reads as TGTGCCGGCAGGGCTCCCCCAGGGCAGGCTAATTCACCCCTCCACTTT.

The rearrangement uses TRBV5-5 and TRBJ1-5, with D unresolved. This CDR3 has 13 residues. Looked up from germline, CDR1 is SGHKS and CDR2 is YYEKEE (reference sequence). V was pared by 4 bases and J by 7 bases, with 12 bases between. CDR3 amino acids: CASSPMGFQPQHF. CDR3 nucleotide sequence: TGTGCCAGCAGCCCTATGGGATTCCAGCCCCAGCATTTT.

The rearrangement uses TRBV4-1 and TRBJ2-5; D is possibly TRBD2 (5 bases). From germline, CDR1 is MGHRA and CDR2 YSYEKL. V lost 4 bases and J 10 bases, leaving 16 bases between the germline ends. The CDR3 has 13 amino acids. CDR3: CASSLTTVGSQYF. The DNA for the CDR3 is TGCGCCAGCAGCCTAACGACGGTGGGGAGCCAGTACTTC.

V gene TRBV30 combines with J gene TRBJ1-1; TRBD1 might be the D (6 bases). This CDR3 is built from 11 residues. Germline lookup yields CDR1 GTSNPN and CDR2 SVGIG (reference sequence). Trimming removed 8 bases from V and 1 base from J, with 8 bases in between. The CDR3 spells CASRGNTEAFF. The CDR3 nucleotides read TGTGCCAGCAGGGGGAACACTGAAGCTTTCTTT. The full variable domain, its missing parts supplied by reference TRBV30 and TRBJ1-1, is SQTIHQWPATLVQPVGSPLSLECTVEGTSNPNLYWYRQAAGRGLQLLFYSVGIGQISSEVPQNLSASRPQDRQFILSSKKLLLSDSGFYLCASRGNTEAFFGQGTRLTVV.

The CDR3 DNA reads as TGTGCCAGTAGTCCTGGTAGCGGGAGGAATTACGAGCAGTACTTC. It specifies CASSPGSGRNYEQYF. The chain combines TRBV19 with TRBJ2-7, with 10 bases matching TRBD2. CDR3 length: 15 amino acids. From germline, CDR1 is LNHDA and CDR2 SQIVND (reference sequence). The junction had 8 bases not matched to a gene; V was cut back by 5 bases and J by 4 bases. The complete variable domain, with remaining parts taken from reference TRBV19 and TRBJ2-7, reads DGGITQSPKYLFRKEGQNVTLSCEQNLNHDAMYWYRQDPGQGLRLIYYSQIVNDFQKGDIAEGYSVSREKKESFPLTVTSAQKNPTAFYLCASSPGSGRNYEQYFGPGTRLTVT.

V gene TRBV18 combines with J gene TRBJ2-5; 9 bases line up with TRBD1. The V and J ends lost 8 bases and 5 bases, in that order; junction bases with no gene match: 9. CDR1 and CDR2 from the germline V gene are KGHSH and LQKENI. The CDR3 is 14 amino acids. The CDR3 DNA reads TGTGCCAGCAACCGGGACAGGGTTTTCGAGACCCAGTACTTC. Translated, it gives CASNRDRVFETQYF.

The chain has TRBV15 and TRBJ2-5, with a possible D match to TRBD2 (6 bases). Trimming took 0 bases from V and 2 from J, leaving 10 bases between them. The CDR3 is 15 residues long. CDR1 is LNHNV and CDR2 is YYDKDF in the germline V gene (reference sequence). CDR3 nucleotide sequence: TGTGCCACCAGCAGAGAGACCCGGGGGCAAGAGACCCAGTACTTC. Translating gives CATSRETRGQETQYF. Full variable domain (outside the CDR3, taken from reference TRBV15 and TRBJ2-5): DAMVIQNPRYQVTQFGKPVTLSCSQTLNHNVMYWYQQKSSQAPKLLFHYYDKDFNNEADTPDNFQSRRPNTSFCFLDIRSPGLGDTAMYLCATSRETRGQETQYFGPGTRLLVL.

CDR3 sequence: CASSLGPRRSGNTIYF. CDR3 in DNA: TGTGCCAGCAGCTTAGGGCCCAGAAGAAGCGGAAACACCATATATTTT. This chain joins TRBV11-3 and TRBJ1-3; D uncertain. Looked up from germline, CDR1 is SGHNT and CDR2 is YENEEA. V shed 1 base and J shed 4 bases, with 14 bases lying between them. This CDR3 spans 16 amino acids.

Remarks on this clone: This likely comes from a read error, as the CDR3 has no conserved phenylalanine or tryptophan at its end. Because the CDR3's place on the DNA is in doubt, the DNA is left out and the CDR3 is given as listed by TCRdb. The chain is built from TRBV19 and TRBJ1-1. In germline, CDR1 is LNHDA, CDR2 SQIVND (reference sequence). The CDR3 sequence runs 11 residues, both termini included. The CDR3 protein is CASSGPGRAIV.

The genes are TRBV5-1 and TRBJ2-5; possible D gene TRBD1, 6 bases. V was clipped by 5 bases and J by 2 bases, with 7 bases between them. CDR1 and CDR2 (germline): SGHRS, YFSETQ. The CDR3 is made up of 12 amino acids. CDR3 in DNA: TGCGCCAGCAGTGGACAGCAAGAGACCCAGTACTTC. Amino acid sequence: CASSGQQETQYF.

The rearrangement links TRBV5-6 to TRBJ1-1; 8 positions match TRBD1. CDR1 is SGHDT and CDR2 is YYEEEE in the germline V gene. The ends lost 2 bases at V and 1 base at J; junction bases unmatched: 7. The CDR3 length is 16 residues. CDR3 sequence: CASSLTGGARNTEAFF. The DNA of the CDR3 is TGTGCCAGCAGCTTAACAGGGGGTGCCAGGAACACTGAAGCTTTCTTT.

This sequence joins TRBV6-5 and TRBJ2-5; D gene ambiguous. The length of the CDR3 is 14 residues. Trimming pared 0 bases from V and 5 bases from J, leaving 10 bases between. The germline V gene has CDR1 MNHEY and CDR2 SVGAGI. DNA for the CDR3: TGTGCCAGCAGTTACTCCATGACGCGGGAGACCCAGTACTTC. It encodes CASSYSMTRETQYF.

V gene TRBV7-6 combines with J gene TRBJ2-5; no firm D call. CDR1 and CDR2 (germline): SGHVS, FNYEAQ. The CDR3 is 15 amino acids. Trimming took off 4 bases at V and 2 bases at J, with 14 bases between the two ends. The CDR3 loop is CASSSRITPQETQYF. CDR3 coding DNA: TGTGCCAGCAGCTCTCGGATCACACCACAAGAGACCCAGTACTTC. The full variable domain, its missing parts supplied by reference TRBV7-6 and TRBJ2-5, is GAGVSQSPRYKVTKRGQDVALRCDPISGHVSLYWYRQALGQGPEFLTYFNYEAQQDKSGLPNDRFSAERPEGSISTLTIQRTEQRDSAMYRCASSSRITPQETQYFGPGTRLLVL.

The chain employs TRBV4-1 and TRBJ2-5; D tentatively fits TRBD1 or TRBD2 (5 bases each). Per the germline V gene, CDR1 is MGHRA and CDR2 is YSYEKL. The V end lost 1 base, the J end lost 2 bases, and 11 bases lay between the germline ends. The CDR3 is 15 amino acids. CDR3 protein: CASSQGVGEQETQYF. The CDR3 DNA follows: TGCGCCAGCAGCCAAGGGGTGGGGGAACAAGAGACCCAGTACTTC.

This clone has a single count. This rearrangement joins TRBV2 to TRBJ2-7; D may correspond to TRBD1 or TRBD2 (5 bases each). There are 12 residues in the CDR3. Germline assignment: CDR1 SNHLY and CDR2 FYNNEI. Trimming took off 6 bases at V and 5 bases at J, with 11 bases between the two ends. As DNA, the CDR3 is TGTGCCAGCAGGACGCTGGGGGACGAGCAGTACTTC. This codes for CASRTLGDEQYF.

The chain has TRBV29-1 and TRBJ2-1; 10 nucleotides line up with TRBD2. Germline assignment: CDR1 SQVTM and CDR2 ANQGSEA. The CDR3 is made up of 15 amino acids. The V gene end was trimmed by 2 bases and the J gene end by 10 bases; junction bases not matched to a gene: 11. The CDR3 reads CSVESGLAGAREQFF. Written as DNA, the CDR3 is TGCAGCGTTGAAAGTGGGCTAGCGGGAGCTAGGGAGCAGTTCTTC.

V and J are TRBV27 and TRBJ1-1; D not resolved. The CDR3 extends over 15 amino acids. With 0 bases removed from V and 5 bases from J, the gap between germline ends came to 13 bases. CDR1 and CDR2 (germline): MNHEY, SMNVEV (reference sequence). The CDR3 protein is CASSLSTARGTEAFF. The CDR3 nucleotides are TGTGCCAGCAGTTTATCGACGGCCCGAGGAACTGAAGCTTTCTTT.

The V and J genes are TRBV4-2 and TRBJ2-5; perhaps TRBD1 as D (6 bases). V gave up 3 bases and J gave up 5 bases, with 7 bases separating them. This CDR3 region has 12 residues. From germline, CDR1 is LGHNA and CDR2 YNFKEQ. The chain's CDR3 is CASSHRGETQYF. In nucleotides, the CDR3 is TGTGCCAGCAGCCATAGGGGGGAGACCCAGTACTTC.

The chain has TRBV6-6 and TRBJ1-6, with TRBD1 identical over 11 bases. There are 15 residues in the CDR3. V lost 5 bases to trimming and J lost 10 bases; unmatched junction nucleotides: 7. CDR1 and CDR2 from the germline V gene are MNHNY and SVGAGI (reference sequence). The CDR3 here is CASSRDRGRYSPLHF. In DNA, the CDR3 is TGTGCCAGCAGTAGGGACAGGGGGAGATACTCACCCCTCCACTTT.

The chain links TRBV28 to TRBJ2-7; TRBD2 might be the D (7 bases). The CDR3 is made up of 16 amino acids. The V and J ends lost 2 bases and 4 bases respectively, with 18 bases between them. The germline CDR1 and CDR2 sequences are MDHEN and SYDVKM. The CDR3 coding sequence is TGTGCCAGCAGTTTAGCGGGGGCCTCGTCTCGGTACGAGCAGTACTTC. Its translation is CASSLAGASSRYEQYF. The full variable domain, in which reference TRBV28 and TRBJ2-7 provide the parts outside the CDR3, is DVKVTQSSRYLVKRTGEKVFLECVQDMDHENMFWYRQDPGLGLRLIYFSYDVKMKEKGDIPEGYSVSREKKERFSLILESASTNQTSMYLCASSLAGASSRYEQYFGPGTRLTVT.

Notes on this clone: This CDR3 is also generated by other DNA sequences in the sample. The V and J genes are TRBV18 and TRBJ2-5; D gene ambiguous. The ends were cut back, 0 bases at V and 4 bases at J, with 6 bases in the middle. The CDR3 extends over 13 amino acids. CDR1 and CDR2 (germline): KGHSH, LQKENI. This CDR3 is CASSPPPGETQYF. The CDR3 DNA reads TGTGCCAGCTCACCACCCCCAGGAGAGACCCAGTACTTC.

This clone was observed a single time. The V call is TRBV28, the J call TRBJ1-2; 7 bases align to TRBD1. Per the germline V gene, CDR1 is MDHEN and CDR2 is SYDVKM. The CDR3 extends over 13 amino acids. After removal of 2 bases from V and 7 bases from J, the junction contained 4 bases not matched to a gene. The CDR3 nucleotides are TGTGCCAGCAGTTTAGAAGGGGGCCCTGGCTACACCTTC. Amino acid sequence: CASSLEGGPGYTF.

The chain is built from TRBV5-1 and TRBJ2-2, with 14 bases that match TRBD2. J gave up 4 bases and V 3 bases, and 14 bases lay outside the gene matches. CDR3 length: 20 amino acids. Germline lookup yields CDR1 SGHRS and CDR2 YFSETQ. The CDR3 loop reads CASSYHAGTSGSGGTGELFF. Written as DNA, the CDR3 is TGCGCCAGCAGCTACCACGCCGGGACTAGCGGGAGCGGGGGCACCGGGGAGCTGTTTTTT.

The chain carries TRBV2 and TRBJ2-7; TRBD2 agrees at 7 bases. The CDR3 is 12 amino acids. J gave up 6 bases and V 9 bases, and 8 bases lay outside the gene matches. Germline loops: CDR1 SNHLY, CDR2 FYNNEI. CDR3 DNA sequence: TGTGCCAGTTTATGGGGGGGTACCGAGCAGTACTTC. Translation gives CASLWGGTEQYF.

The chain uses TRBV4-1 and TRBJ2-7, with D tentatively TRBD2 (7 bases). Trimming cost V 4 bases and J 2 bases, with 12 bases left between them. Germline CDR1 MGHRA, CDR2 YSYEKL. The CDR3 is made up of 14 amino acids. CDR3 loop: CASSRGGLTYEQYF. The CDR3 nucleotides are TGCGCCAGCAGCCGCGGGGGCTTAACCTACGAGCAGTACTTC.